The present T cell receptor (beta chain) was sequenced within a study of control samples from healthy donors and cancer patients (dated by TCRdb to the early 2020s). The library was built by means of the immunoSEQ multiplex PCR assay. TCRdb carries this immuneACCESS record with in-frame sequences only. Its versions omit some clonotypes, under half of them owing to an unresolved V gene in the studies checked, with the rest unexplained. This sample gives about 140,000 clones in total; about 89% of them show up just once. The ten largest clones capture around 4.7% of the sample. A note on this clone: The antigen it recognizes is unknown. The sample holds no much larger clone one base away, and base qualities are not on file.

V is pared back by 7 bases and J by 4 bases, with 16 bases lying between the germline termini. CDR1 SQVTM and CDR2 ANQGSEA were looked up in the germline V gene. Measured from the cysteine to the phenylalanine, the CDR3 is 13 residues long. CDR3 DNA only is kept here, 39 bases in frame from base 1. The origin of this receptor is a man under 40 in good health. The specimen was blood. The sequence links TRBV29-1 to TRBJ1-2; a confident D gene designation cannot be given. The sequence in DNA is TGCAGCGCGCGACTGGGCGGATCCTATGGCTACACCTTC. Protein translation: CSARLGGSYGYTF.